The clone carrying this TCR beta chain was observed at least ten times. Its target is unknown. This record comes from a study of Graves' ophthalmopathy and Graves' hyperthyroidism. Study-wide points: Forecasting of ophthalmopathy progression by the model achieved about 71% sensitivity and roughly 72% specificity. In blood, most expanded thyroid clonotypes above 0.001 frequency were also detected.

Where ophthalmopathy was absent within 18 months of follow-up, hyperthyroidism was stable. PBMCs originated in more than 7.5 ml of fresh peripheral blood. The ends were cut back, 2 bases at V and 2 bases at J, with 12 bases in the middle. CDR3 size: 15 residues. The germline CDR1 and CDR2 sequences are MDHEN and SYDVKM. Investigators amplified TCR beta CDR3 regions from RNA transcripts. First-round RT-PCR employed HTBI primers, with a second-round multiplex PCR after it. One entry per CDR3 protein results from TCRdb running MiXCR on the multiplex PCR reads. This sample carries some 370,000 distinct CDR3 sequences, roughly 17% of them seen once, and the ten largest clones take about 2.4%.

Source material: peripheral blood. The chain links TRBV28 to TRBJ1-2; D gene unclear. The origin of this receptor is an adult woman with stable Graves' hyperthyroidism. CDR3 protein: CASSLNWAANYGYTF. In DNA form, the CDR3 reads TGTGCCAGCAGTTTAAATTGGGCAGCGAACTATGGCTACACCTTC.